Described below is a single T cell receptor beta chain sequence and its context. Its cognate antigen has yet to be identified. No base quality values were provided; no much bigger clone lies one nucleotide off. This specimen belongs to a study of PD-1 blockade in classical Hodgkin lymphoma (dated by TCRdb to the early 2020s). Turning to the overall study: Nivolumab dosing was 3 mg/kg intravenously every 2 weeks, continuing until either disease progression or unacceptable toxicity. A peripheral blood immune signature of response to PD-1 blockade in classical Hodgkin lymphoma was defined using TCR beta sequencing and CyTOF. What the work shows at the level of the full study, not this receptor alone: By C4D1, a significant rise was seen in CD4+ TCR diversity but not in CD8+ TCR diversity (p=0.0027 vs p=0.16), and the rise was most apparent among complete responders (p=0.02). The study was restricted to a single clinical trial cohort, and the causes of repertoire differences, possibly disease activity or prior therapy, were left undefined. Trial patients achieving complete response had baseline diversity similar to newly diagnosed patients, whereas partial responders and progressors had significantly lower diversity. Baseline TCR diversity was reported to be lower in newly diagnosed patients than in healthy donors and to be lower still in relapsed/refractory patients. Diversity was lower in patients who began nivolumab less than 1 year after ASCT, so these patients were left out of later analyses to avoid confounding by immune reconstitution.

Via the germline V gene, CDR1 is SGHAT and CDR2 FQNNGV. V and J are truncated by 2 bases and 1 base respectively, leaving an intervening sequence of 6 bases. The CDR3 starts with the cysteine, ends with the phenylalanine, and has 13 residues. Left in the record is the CDR3 DNA by itself, 39 bases read in frame from the first base. Genomic DNA was extracted with the Qiagen DNeasy kit from unsorted PBMCs and from negatively selected CD4+ and CD8+ fractions. TCR beta CDR3 regions were subjected to amplification by immunoSEQ multiplex PCR with primers that anneal to V and J segments. A synthetic immune receptor repertoire was used to minimize amplification bias, and remaining bias was computationally removed after sequencing. As for the original processing: Custom Python scripts were used to quantify repertoire diversity as the Shannon entropy index. Unsorted, CD4+ and CD8+ repertoires were analyzed separately, except for combined analyses in which CD4+ and CD8+ sequences were merged in silico. A clone counted as expanded when the clone's frequency after treatment rose at least 2-fold relative to C1D1, and clones undetected at baseline were given a pseudocount of 0.5. Singleton clones were defined as clones with 0 or 1 copy at C1D1, and non-singleton clones were defined as clones with 2 or more copies. By matching protein sequences in sorted samples from the same patient, clones expanded in unsorted samples were annotated as CD4+, CD8+ or unknown. Wilcoxon tests on paired samples were used to test diversity changes from C1D1 to C4D1. Drawn from immuneACCESS, this table holds only the in-frame rearrangements with V and J called that TCRdb kept. Clones are partly lost; checked studies trace under half to an unresolved V gene and leave the rest unexplained. That table is the source of V, J and clone size, and D and trimming were worked out from the DNA. Present in this sample are about 3,000 clones, 50% to 70% of which were seen just once. The ten largest clones capture about 32% of the sample.

The time point label here, explained by the study, means: cycle 1 day 1 (C1D1), immediately before nivolumab initiation. Every trial patient had relapsed following autologous stem cell transplantation, and prior brentuximab vedotin exposure was what differed among cohorts A, B and C. Magnetic negative selection with a Miltenyi CD8+ T cell isolation kit was used to purify CD8+ T cells from thawed PBMCs. The trial cohort was composed of approximately 56 patients with relapsed/refractory classical Hodgkin lymphoma, for whom complete response, partial response or progressive disease was recorded as best overall response. In the multi-cohort phase II CheckMate 205 trial, trial patients received single-agent nivolumab. An independent review committee assessed best overall response by applying the 2007 International Working Group response criteria. PBMCs from the trial were collected at three points: immediately before nivolumab initiation (C1D1), and during therapy at cycle 2 day 1 and cycle 4 day 1. Peripheral blood was collected in 8 mL Vacutainer Cell Preparation Tubes, from which PBMCs were isolated by centrifugation and then cryopreserved. Purified CD4+ and CD8+ fractions were generated only in cases for which an additional PBMC sample was available. Magnetically labelled cells were removed on LS columns in a quadroMACS separator, and the flow-through was collected as the purified fraction.

The receptor comes from a human donor with classical Hodgkin lymphoma. The chain is made from TRBV11-2 and TRBJ2-7; the D gene identity is not certain. Here the sequenced sample was CD8+ T cells from blood, taken at baseline. The nucleotide sequence is given as TGTGCCAGCAGCTTATCCGGATCCTACGAGCAGTACTTC. It codes for CASSLSGSYEQYF.